Below, 31 T cell receptor beta chains from the same sample are listed, as sequenced in a study of blood T cells in healthy people across ages. Combining a sample-barcoded 5' primer with a J-beta primer mix, a second PCR ran for roughly 6 to 12 cycles. Via MiXCR, TCRdb re-called the 5' RACE reads, giving one row per CDR3 protein. This sample has fewer than 900,000 distinct CDR3 sequences; 30% to 45% occur once, and the top ten carry roughly 13%. Sequences were obtained from blood. The source of these receptors is a man aged 18 to 35 in good health.

The chain has TRBV2 and TRBJ2-3; D is unresolved. The CDR3 runs to 16 residues. Trimming took off 3 bases at V and 1 base at J, with 14 bases between the two ends. The V gene's germline CDR1 is SNHLY and CDR2 FYNNEI. The CDR3 loop is CASSDRRSLGTDTQYF. As DNA, the CDR3 is TGTGCCAGCAGTGATAGGAGATCTCTTGGCACAGATACGCAGTATTTT.

This clonotype was seen many times. The V call is TRBV10-3, the J call TRBJ2-4; D gene ambiguous. TRBJ2-7 explains the end of the DNA better; the J call may be wrong. Germline V gene lookup returns CDR1 ENHRY and CDR2 SYGVKD. The CDR3 has 15 residues. The DNA for the CDR3 is TGTGCCATCAGTGAGAGTGAAGACCGAGCTGGCGAGCAGTACTTC. Translated, it gives CAISESEDRAGEQYF.

The chain couples TRBV9 to TRBJ2-2, with D possibly matching TRBD1 (6 bases). CDR3 length equals 15 residues. V was clipped by 1 base and J by 4 bases, with 11 bases between them. The germline V gene has CDR1 SGDLS and CDR2 YYNGEE. CDR3 DNA: TGTGCCAGCAGCGTACTGGGACAACGCACCGGGGAGCTGTTTTTT. This encodes CASSVLGQRTGELFF.

The chain links TRBV6-5 to TRBJ2-1, with a tentative D call TRBD1 (7 bases). Trimming shortened V by 7 bases and J by 7 bases, and 20 bases separated the two germline ends. Germline loops: CDR1 MNHEY, CDR2 SVGAGI. The CDR3 runs 15 residues. The CDR3 reads CASTIRAGGRNEQFF. The CDR3 bases are TGTGCCAGCACCATTCGGGCAGGGGGGCGAAATGAGCAGTTCTTC.

Remarks on this clonotype: A read error is possible here, since a much larger clone lies one base away. The J gene is TRBJ2-1, the V gene TRBV9; 8 bases match TRBD1. Trimming cost V 7 bases and J 4 bases; bases outside gene matches: 7. The CDR3 covers 14 residues. From germline, CDR1 is SGDLS and CDR2 YYNGEE. The CDR3 spells CASGDRGQYNEQFF. Here the CDR3 DNA reads TGTGCCAGCGGCGACAGGGGCCAATACAATGAGCAGTTCTTC. Together with reference TRBV9 and TRBJ2-1, the CDR3 gives the full variable domain: DSGVTQTPKHLITATGQRVTLRCSPRSGDLSVYWYQQSLDQGLQFLIQYYNGEERAKGNILERFSAQQFPDLHSELNLSSLELGDSALYFCASGDRGQYNEQFFGPGTRLTVL.

This clonotype was detected a few times. V gene TRBV29-1 combines with J gene TRBJ1-1; the match to TRBD1 covers 7 bases. The germline V gene encodes CDR1 SQVTM and CDR2 ANQGSEA. V lost 3 bases and J lost 4; bases outside the gene matches: 2. The CDR3 has 12 residues. This CDR3 reads CSVDRGSTEAFF. CDR3 DNA: TGCAGCGTTGACAGGGGGAGCACTGAAGCTTTCTTT.

DNA for the CDR3: TGTACCAGCAGCGTCAGGGGCGAGGGCTATGGCTACACCTTC. It translates to CTSSVRGEGYGYTF. The V and J genes are TRBV7-2 and TRBJ1-2, with a tentative D call TRBD1 (6 bases). In germline, CDR1 is SGHTA, CDR2 FQGNSA. Trimming removed 5 bases at V and 4 bases at J, with 14 bases between. CDR3 length: 14 amino acids.

In this sample, this clonotype turned up a few times. The chain recombines TRBV2 with TRBJ1-5; TRBD1 matches 8 bases. This CDR3 contains 15 residues. The J segment lost 3 bases and the V segment lost 4 bases, leaving 5 bases of the junction unmatched. The germline gives CDR1 SNHLY, CDR2 FYNNEI. The CDR3 region is CASSGGQVFNQPQHF. The CDR3 region has the DNA TGTGCCAGCAGTGGGGGACAGGTATTCAATCAGCCCCAGCATTTT.

The CDR3 region has the DNA TGTGCCATCAGTGAGTCGAGGTTCGGGGGCTCCTACAATGAGCAGTTCTTC. Its protein is CAISESRFGGSYNEQFF. The rearrangement links TRBV10-3 to TRBJ2-1; TRBD2 might be the D (6 bases). Trimming removed 0 bases from V and 0 bases from J, with 12 bases in between. The CDR3 totals 17 residues. CDR1 is ENHRY, CDR2 SYGVKD, per germline.

The V and J genes are TRBV10-3 and TRBJ1-5; weak D call: TRBD1 (5 bases). The CDR3 is made up of 15 amino acids. CDR1 ENHRY and CDR2 SYGVKD come from the germline V gene. V was cut by 0 bases and J by 4 bases, with 10 bases left in between. This CDR3 reads CAISESSRENQPQHF. The CDR3 DNA is TGTGCCATCAGTGAGTCGAGCAGGGAGAATCAGCCCCAGCATTTT.

This clonotype has a handful of counts. V and J are TRBV18 and TRBJ1-2, with D unresolved. Germline assignment: CDR1 KGHSH and CDR2 LQKENI. V lost 2 bases, J lost 7 bases, and 11 bases lay in between. The CDR3 sequence is 13 residues long. As DNA, the CDR3 is TGTGCCAGCTCACCAGACCCCAGGAGTGGCTACACCTTC. Its translation is CASSPDPRSGYTF.

Remarks on this clonotype: This clone may be a read error of a much larger clone one base away. The rearrangement links TRBV12-3 or TRBV12-4 to TRBJ1-5; possible D gene TRBD1, 6 bases. V gave up 7 bases and J gave up 7 bases, with 17 bases separating them. The CDR3 length is 14 residues. The DNA for the CDR3 is TGTGCCAGCAAGGTGGGGGAGGGGGGCCAGCCCCAGCATTTT. Residues: CASKVGEGGQPQHF.

The chain joins TRBV25-1 to TRBJ2-3; the D is unclear. The germline V gene encodes CDR1 MGHDK and CDR2 SYGVNS. This CDR3 is built from 17 residues. Deletions cut 5 bases from V and 1 base from J, with 19 bases between. CDR3 sequence reads: CASSRQKTNWGTDTQYF. In DNA form, the CDR3 reads TGTGCCAGCAGTCGGCAGAAAACAAATTGGGGCACAGATACGCAGTATTTT.

The chain recombines TRBV28 with TRBJ2-7, with unresolved D. Trimming cost V 8 bases and J 2 bases, with 13 bases left between them. Germline loops: CDR1 MDHEN, CDR2 SYDVKM. This CDR3 is 13 amino acids long. The chain's CDR3 is CASSSGATYEQYF. The DNA for the CDR3 is TGTGCCAGCTCTTCAGGAGCAACCTACGAGCAGTACTTC. Full variable domain (outside the CDR3, taken from reference TRBV28 and TRBJ2-7): DVKVTQSSRYLVKRTGEKVFLECVQDMDHENMFWYRQDPGLGLRLIYFSYDVKMKEKGDIPEGYSVSREKKERFSLILESASTNQTSMYLCASSSGATYEQYFGPGTRLTVT.

This clonotype was counted at least ten times. The V and J genes are TRBV5-1 and TRBJ2-3, with 9 bases that match TRBD1. The CDR3 runs to 17 residues. Germline lookup yields CDR1 SGHRS and CDR2 YFSETQ. Trimming took 4 bases from V and 2 from J; bases not matched to a gene: 11. This chain's CDR3 is CASSPTFGQGNTDTQYF. The CDR3 DNA follows: TGCGCCAGCAGCCCCACGTTCGGACAGGGGAACACAGATACGCAGTATTTT.

This clonotype was detected only once. This chain connects TRBV2 to TRBJ1-6; D remains unclear. The CDR3 sequence is 12 residues long. Trimming took 8 bases from V and 15 from J, leaving 17 bases between them. In germline, CDR1 is SNHLY, CDR2 FYNNEI. CDR3 bases: TGTGCCAGCCGCGGTTTGGGTCTTGACCTCCACTTT. Translated, it gives CASRGLGLDLHF.

The CDR3 nucleotides read TGTGCCAGCAGCACCTCGGGGAACAATCAGCCCCAGCATTTT. It yields the protein CASSTSGNNQPQHF. This rearrangement joins TRBV12-3 or TRBV12-4 to TRBJ1-5; D gene ambiguous. There are 14 residues in the CDR3. The germline V and J ends were trimmed by 6 bases and 3 bases, with 12 bases remaining between them.

For this clonotype: One end of the junction does not line up with germline, which may come from a read error. V and J are TRBV5-1 and TRBJ2-1; the match to TRBD2 covers 10 bases. The CDR3 is 15 residues long. CDR1 is SGHRS, CDR2 YFSETQ, per germline. Here the CDR3 reads CAGRISGGSYNEQFF. CDR3 nucleotides: TGCGCCGGCAGAATTAGCGGGGGGTCCTACAATGAGCAGTTCTTC. Using reference TRBV5-1 and TRBJ2-1 for the parts outside the CDR3, the full variable domain is KAGVTQTPRYLIKTRGQQVTLSCSPISGHRSVSWYQQTPGQGLQFLFEYFSETQRNKGNFPGRFSGRQFSNSRSEMNVSTLELGDSALYLCAGRISGGSYNEQFFGPGTRLTVL.

The V and J genes are TRBV29-1 and TRBJ1-1, with D perhaps TRBD1 (6 bases). CDR1 and CDR2 (germline): SQVTM, ANQGSEA. V lost 4 bases to trimming and J lost 4 bases, with 10 bases between them. This CDR3 is built from 12 residues. The CDR3 coding sequence is TGCAGCGTTGTTGGGGGGGCCACTGAAGCTTTCTTT. Translating it yields CSVVGGATEAFF.

This clonotype was detected a few times. This chain uses TRBV27 with TRBJ1-2; no clear D. Looked up from germline, CDR1 is MNHEY and CDR2 is SMNVEV (reference sequence). The ends were cut back, 3 bases at V and 2 bases at J, with 7 bases in the middle. The CDR3 totals 13 residues. The CDR3 sequence is CASSFHSNYGYTF. As DNA, the CDR3 is TGTGCCAGCAGTTTTCATTCCAACTATGGCTACACCTTC.

This chain joins TRBV5-1 and TRBJ1-5, with D perhaps matching TRBD1 (6 bases). Per germline, CDR1 SGHRS and CDR2 YFSETQ. The CDR3 has 15 residues. With 3 bases removed from V and 0 bases from J, the gap between germline ends came to 10 bases. The CDR3 bases are TGCGCCAGCAGCTGGGGGACATCTAGCAATCAGCCCCAGCATTTT. Residues: CASSWGTSSNQPQHF.

This clonotype has ten or more counts. The chain couples TRBV5-1 to TRBJ2-1; 8 bases match TRBD1. This CDR3 spans 15 amino acids. V shed 0 bases, J shed 8 bases, and the junction held 7 bases outside the gene matches. Germline V gene sequence: CDR1 SGHRS, CDR2 YFSETQ. The CDR3 DNA reads as TGCGCCAGCAGCTTGGCGGACAGGGAGTATGATGAGCAGTTCTTC. Translated, it gives CASSLADREYDEQFF.

The table lists this clonotype with a few counts. The chain uses TRBV12-3 or TRBV12-4 and TRBJ2-3, with 7 bases fitting TRBD1. The CDR3 is made up of 15 amino acids. J was trimmed by 3 bases and V by 6 bases; bases with no gene match: 9. The CDR3 region is CASSRRDRTTDTQYF. In DNA form, the CDR3 reads TGTGCCAGCAGCCGCCGGGACAGAACGACAGATACGCAGTATTTT.

As for this clonotype: The junction shows a germline mismatch at one end, possibly a read error. The chain employs TRBV6-5 and TRBJ2-3; D possibly corresponds to TRBD2 (5 bases). The CDR3 loop spans 13 amino acids. The germline V gene has CDR1 MNHEY and CDR2 SVGAGI. CDR3 coding DNA: TGTGCCAGCAGTGACTCTCTAGGAGGTACGCAGTATTTT. The encoded protein is CASSDSLGGTQYF.

The V call is TRBV20-1, the J call TRBJ2-5; TRBD1 matches at 10 bases. Germline CDR1 reads DFQATT; CDR2 reads SNEGSKA (reference sequence). J lost 6 bases, V lost 6 bases, and 16 bases had no gene match. The CDR3 contains 16 residues. The CDR3 loop reads CSAESRQGATGKTQYF. The CDR3 DNA reads as TGCAGTGCCGAGTCTCGACAGGGGGCAACAGGAAAGACCCAGTACTTC.

This clonotype was picked up one time. V usage is TRBV6-5 and J usage is TRBJ1-6; D gene ambiguous. This CDR3 spans 16 amino acids. V lost 0 bases and J lost 5, with 11 bases in between. Germline V CDR1 and CDR2: MNHEY, SVGAGI. The CDR3 sequence: CASSYSTQTDNSPLHF. The CDR3 nucleotides read TGTGCCAGCAGTTACTCGACCCAGACGGATAATTCACCCCTCCACTTT.

This clonotype was counted a few times. The DNA for the CDR3 is TGCGCCAGCAGCTCGGCAGGGGTATATGGCTACACCTTC. Amino acid sequence: CASSSAGVYGYTF. V usage is TRBV5-1 and J usage is TRBJ1-2, with a tentative D call TRBD1 (6 bases). CDR1 SGHRS and CDR2 YFSETQ come from the germline V gene. The CDR3 is 13 amino acids. V lost 3 bases and J 5 bases, leaving 11 bases between the germline ends.

This clonotype has a handful of counts. V and J are TRBV11-2 and TRBJ2-3, with a tentative D call TRBD2 (5 bases). The CDR3 is made up of 16 amino acids. Trimming cost V 1 base and J 4 bases, with 15 bases left between them. CDR1 and CDR2 from the germline V gene are SGHAT and FQNNGV. The CDR3 loop is CASSLVWAGNPDTQYF. Here the CDR3 DNA reads TGTGCCAGCAGCTTAGTTTGGGCGGGTAATCCAGATACGCAGTATTTT.

The table lists this clonotype with a few counts. This chain uses TRBV11-1 with TRBJ2-3; perhaps TRBD2 as D (6 bases). Germline V gene lookup returns CDR1 SGHAT and CDR2 FQDESV (reference sequence). Trimming pared 5 bases from V and 2 bases from J, leaving 11 bases between. The CDR3 has 14 amino acids. The CDR3 DNA sequence: TGTGCCAGCAGCGGGGGGTATTTCACAGATACGCAGTATTTT. Translation gives CASSGGYFTDTQYF.

The chain links TRBV5-1 to TRBJ1-1; D unresolved. This CDR3 spans 13 amino acids. The V gene's germline CDR1 is SGHRS and CDR2 YFSETQ. Trimming left V 1 base short and J 2 bases short, with 6 bases between. This CDR3 is CASSLMDNTEAFF. DNA of the CDR3: TGCGCCAGCAGCTTGATGGATAACACTGAAGCTTTCTTT.

This clonotype was observed a handful of times. The rearrangement joins TRBV24-1 to TRBJ2-3; 12 bases map to TRBD2. The CDR3 has 16 residues. The V and J ends lost 2 bases and 6 bases, in that order; junction bases with no gene match: 5. Germline lookup yields CDR1 KGHDR and CDR2 SFDVKD. The CDR3 nucleotides read TGTGCCACCAGTGATTCACTAGCGGGGGGCTCGGATACGCAGTATTTT. Amino acids: CATSDSLAGGSDTQYF.